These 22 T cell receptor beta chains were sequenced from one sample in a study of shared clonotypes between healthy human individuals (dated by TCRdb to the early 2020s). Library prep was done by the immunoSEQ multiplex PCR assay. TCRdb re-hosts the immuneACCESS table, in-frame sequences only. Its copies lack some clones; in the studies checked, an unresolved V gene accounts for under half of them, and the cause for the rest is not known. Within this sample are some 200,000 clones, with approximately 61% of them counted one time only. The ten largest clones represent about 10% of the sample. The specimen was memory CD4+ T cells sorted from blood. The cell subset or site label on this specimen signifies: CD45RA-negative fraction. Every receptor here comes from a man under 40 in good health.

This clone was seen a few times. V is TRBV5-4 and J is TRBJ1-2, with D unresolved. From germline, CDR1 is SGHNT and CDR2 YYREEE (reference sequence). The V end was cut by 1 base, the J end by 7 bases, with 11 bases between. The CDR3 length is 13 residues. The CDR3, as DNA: TGTGCCAGCAGCTTGCCGGATCTTGGTGGCTACACCTTC. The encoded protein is CASSLPDLGGYTF.

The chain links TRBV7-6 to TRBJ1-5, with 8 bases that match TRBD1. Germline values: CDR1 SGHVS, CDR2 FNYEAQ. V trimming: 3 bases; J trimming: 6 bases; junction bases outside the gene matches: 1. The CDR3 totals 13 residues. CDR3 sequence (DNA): TGTGCCAGCAGCTTGACAGGGGTTCAGCCCCAGCATTTT. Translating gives CASSLTGVQPQHF.

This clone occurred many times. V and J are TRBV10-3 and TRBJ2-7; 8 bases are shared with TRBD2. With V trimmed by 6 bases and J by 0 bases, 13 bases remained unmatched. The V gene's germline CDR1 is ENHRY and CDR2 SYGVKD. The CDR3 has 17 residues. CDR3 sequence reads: CAIRGAQGLGSSYEQYF. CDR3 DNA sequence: TGTGCCATCAGGGGGGCCCAGGGACTAGGAAGCTCCTACGAGCAGTACTTC.

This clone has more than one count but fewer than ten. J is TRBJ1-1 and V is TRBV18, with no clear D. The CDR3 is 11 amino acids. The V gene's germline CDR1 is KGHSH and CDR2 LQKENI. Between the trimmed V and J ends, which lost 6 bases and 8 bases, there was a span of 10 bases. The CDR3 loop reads CASSDMREAFF. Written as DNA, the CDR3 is TGTGCCAGCTCCGACATGAGGGAAGCTTTCTTT.

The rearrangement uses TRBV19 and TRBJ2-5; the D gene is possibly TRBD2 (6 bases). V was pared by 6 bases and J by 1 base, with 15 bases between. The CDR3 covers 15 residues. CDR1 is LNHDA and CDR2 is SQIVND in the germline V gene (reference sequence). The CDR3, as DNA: TGTGCCAGTAGAATGTCGGGACTCACCCAAGAGACCCAGTACTTC. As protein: CASRMSGLTQETQYF.

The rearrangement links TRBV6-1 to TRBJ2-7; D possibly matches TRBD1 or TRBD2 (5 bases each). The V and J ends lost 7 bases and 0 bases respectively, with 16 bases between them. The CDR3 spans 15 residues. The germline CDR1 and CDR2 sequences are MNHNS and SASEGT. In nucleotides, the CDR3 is TGTGCCAGCAAAACATCTGGGGGAGTCTCCTACGAGCAGTACTTC. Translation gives CASKTSGGVSYEQYF.

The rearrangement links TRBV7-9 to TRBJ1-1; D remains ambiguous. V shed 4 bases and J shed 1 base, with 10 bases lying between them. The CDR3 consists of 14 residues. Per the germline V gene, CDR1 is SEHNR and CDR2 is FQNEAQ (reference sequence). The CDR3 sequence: CASSSKIGNTEAFF. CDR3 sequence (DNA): TGTGCCAGCAGCTCTAAAATAGGGAACACTGAAGCTTTCTTT.

The CDR3 here is CASSADSNYGYTF. CDR3 nucleotides: TGTGCCAGCAGTGCGGACAGTAACTATGGCTACACCTTC. This rearrangement joins TRBV2 to TRBJ1-2; D might be TRBD1 (6 bases). The V end was cut by 4 bases, the J end by 1 base, with 7 bases between. This CDR3 spans 13 amino acids. Per the germline V gene, CDR1 is SNHLY and CDR2 is FYNNEI.

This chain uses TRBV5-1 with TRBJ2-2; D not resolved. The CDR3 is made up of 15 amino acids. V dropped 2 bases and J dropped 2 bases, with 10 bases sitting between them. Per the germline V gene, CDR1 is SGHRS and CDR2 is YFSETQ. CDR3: CASSLAQHNTGELFF. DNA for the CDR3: TGCGCCAGCAGCTTAGCCCAGCACAACACCGGGGAGCTGTTTTTT.

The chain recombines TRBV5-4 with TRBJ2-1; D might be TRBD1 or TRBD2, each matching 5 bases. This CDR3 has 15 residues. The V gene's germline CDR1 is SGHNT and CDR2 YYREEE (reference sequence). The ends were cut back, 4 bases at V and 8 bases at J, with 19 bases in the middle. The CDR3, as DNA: TGTGCCAGCAGCCCAGGGAGCCTAAAAGTCCATGAGCAGTTCTTC. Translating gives CASSPGSLKVHEQFF.

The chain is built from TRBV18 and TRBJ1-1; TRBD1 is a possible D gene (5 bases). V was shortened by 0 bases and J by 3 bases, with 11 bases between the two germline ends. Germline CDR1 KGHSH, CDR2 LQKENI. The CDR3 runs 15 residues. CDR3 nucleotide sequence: TGTGCCAGCTCACCACCGAATCTGGGGGACACTGAAGCTTTCTTT. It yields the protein CASSPPNLGDTEAFF.

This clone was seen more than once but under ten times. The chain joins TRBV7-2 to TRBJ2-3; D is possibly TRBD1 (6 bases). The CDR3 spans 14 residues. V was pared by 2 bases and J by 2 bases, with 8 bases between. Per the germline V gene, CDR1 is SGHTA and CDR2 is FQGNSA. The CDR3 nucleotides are TGTGCCAGCAGCTTATGGGGGCACACAGATACGCAGTATTTT. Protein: CASSLWGHTDTQYF.

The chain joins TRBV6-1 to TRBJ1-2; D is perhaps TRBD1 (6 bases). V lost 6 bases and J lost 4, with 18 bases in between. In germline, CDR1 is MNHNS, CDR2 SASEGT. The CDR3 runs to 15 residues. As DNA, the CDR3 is TGTGCCAGCAGGCCTCACCCCGGGACACCCTATGGCTACACCTTC. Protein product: CASRPHPGTPYGYTF.

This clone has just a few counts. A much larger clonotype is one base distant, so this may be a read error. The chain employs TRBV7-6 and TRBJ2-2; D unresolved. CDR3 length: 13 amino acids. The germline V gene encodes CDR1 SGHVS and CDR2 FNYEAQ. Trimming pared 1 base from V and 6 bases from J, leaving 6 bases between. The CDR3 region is CASSLDFPGELFF. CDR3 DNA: TGTGCCAGCAGCTTAGATTTCCCCGGGGAGCTGTTTTTT.

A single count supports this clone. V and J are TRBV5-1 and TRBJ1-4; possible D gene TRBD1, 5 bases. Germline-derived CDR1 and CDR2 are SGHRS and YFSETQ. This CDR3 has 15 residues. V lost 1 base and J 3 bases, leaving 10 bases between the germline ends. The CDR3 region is CASSLNTGANEKLFF. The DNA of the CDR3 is TGCGCCAGCAGCTTGAACACAGGCGCTAATGAAAAACTGTTTTTT.

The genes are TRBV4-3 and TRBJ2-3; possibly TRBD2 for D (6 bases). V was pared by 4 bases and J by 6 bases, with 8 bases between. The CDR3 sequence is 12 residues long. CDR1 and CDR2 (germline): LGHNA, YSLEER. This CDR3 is CASSPEGDTQYF. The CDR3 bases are TGCGCCAGCAGCCCGGAGGGCGATACGCAGTATTTT.

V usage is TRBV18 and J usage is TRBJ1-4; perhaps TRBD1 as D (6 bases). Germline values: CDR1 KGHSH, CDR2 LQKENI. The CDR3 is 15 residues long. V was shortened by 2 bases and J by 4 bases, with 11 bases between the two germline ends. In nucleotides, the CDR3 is TGTGCCAGCTCACCAGTACAGGGACGTAATGAAAAACTGTTTTTT. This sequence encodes CASSPVQGRNEKLFF.

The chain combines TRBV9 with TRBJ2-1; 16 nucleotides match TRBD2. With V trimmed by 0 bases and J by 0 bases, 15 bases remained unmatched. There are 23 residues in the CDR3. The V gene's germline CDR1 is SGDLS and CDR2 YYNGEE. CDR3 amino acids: CASSVAPFPGTSGRVSSYNEQFF. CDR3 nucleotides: TGTGCCAGCAGCGTAGCCCCCTTTCCCGGGACTAGCGGGAGGGTTAGCTCCTACAATGAGCAGTTCTTC.

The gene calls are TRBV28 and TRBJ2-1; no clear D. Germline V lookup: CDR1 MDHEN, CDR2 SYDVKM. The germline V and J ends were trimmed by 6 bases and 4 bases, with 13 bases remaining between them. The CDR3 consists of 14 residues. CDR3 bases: TGTGCCAGCAGGAGCCCCGAAGGGTACAATGAGCAGTTCTTC. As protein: CASRSPEGYNEQFF.

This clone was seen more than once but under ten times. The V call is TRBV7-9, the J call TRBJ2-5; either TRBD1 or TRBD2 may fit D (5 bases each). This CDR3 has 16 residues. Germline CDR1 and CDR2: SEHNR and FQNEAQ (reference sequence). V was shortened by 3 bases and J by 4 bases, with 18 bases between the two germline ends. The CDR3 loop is CASSLPGTPGLETQYF. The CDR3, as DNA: TGTGCCAGCAGCTTGCCCGGGACGCCGGGGTTAGAGACCCAGTACTTC.

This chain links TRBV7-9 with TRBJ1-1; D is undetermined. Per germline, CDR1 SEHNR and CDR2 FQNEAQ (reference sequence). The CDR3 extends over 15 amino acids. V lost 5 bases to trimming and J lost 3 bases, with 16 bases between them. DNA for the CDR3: TGTGCCAGCAGCGGTAAGGCCTTATCCTACACTGAAGCTTTCTTT. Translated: CASSGKALSYTEAFF.

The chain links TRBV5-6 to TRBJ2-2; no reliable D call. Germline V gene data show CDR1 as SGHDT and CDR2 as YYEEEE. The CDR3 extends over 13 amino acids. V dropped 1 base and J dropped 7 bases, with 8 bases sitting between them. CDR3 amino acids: CASSLTGIGELFF. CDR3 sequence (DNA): TGTGCCAGCAGCTTGACGGGTATCGGGGAGCTGTTTTTT.